The 9 T cell receptor beta chains below come from one sample, sequenced in a study of radiation and T cells in renal cell carcinoma. Sample time point: blood 4 weeks post-SBRT, at nephrectomy. Treatment in this sample: 15 Gy SBRT to primary tumor, nephrectomy 4 weeks later. Clones were read by immunoSEQ multiplex PCR, and TCRdb kept only the in-frame ones, dropping some. The sample holds 150,000 or so clones, 88% seen once. The source was blood, collected from a patient whose treatment included radiotherapy and nephrectomy. These receptors all stem from a woman between 45 and 65 years old with renal cell carcinoma.

This rearrangement joins TRBV10-3 to TRBJ1-4; D remains ambiguous. CDR1 and CDR2 (germline): ENHRY, SYGVKD. The germline V and J ends were trimmed by 2 bases and 7 bases, with 8 bases remaining between them. There are 13 residues in the CDR3. This CDR3 reads CAISESDGEKLFF. The CDR3 region has the DNA TGTGCCATCAGTGAGAGTGACGGTGAAAAACTGTTTTTT.

The chain couples TRBV9 to TRBJ1-6; D gene unclear. This CDR3 contains 14 residues. V was shortened by 0 bases and J by 10 bases, with 11 bases between the two germline ends. The germline V gene encodes CDR1 SGDLS and CDR2 YYNGEE. CDR3 sequence (DNA): TGTGCCAGCAGCGTAGGGTCCAGTTCATCACCCCTCCACTTT. Translated: CASSVGSSSSPLHF. Filled out from reference TRBV9 and TRBJ1-6, the complete variable domain reads DSGVTQTPKHLITATGQRVTLRCSPRSGDLSVYWYQQSLDQGLQFLIQYYNGEERAKGNILERFSAQQFPDLHSELNLSSLELGDSALYFCASSVGSSSSPLHFGNGTRLTVT.

This clone was recorded a few times. The chain joins TRBV4-3 to TRBJ2-7; no definite D call. With 0 bases removed from V and 0 bases from J, the gap between germline ends came to 6 bases. Germline V gene data show CDR1 as LGHNA and CDR2 as YSLEER. The CDR3 sequence is 14 residues long. The CDR3, as DNA: TGCGCCAGCAGCCAAGATTTGAGCTCCTACGAGCAGTACTTC. Encoded protein: CASSQDLSSYEQYF.

This clone has just a few counts. The genes are TRBV6-4 and TRBJ1-6; 7 bases fit TRBD1. Germline V CDR1 and CDR2: MRHNA, SNTAGT. J was trimmed by 10 bases and V by 6 bases; bases with no gene match: 9. The CDR3 is 14 residues long. The CDR3 sequence is CASSERTGRSPLHF. CDR3 nucleotide sequence: TGTGCCAGCAGCGAGAGGACAGGTCGATCACCCCTCCACTTT.

The CDR3 sequence is CASSLQRASQETQYF. For the CDR3, the DNA is TGTGCCAGCAGCTTACAGAGGGCGAGCCAAGAGACCCAGTACTTC. The chain couples TRBV7-2 to TRBJ2-5; D might be TRBD2 (5 bases). CDR1 and CDR2 from the germline V gene are SGHTA and FQGNSA. V was cut by 2 bases and J by 1 base, with 11 bases left in between. This CDR3 region has 15 residues. Using reference TRBV7-2 and TRBJ2-5 for the parts outside the CDR3, the full variable domain is GAGVSQSPSNKVTEKGKDVELRCDPISGHTALYWYRQSLGQGLEFLIYFQGNSAPDKSGLPSDRFSAERTGGSVSTLTIQRTQQEDSAVYLCASSLQRASQETQYFGPGTRLLVL.

J is TRBJ1-2 and V is TRBV28; possibly TRBD1 for D (5 bases). The V gene's germline CDR1 is MDHEN and CDR2 SYDVKM. Trimming removed 8 bases from V and 4 bases from J, with 17 bases in between. This CDR3 has 14 amino acids. CDR3 coding DNA: TGTGCCAGCCTCTGGGGGAGGGGACCCTATGGCTACACCTTC. Its protein is CASLWGRGPYGYTF.

This chain links TRBV9 with TRBJ2-1; 10 bases match TRBD2. V shed 0 bases and J 11 bases; nucleotides not matched to a gene: 14. Germline V CDR1 and CDR2: SGDLS, YYNGEE. The CDR3 extends over 17 amino acids. The CDR3: CASSVAPLAGASNQQFF. The CDR3 DNA follows: TGTGCCAGCAGCGTAGCCCCCCTAGCGGGGGCCTCTAACCAGCAGTTCTTC.

This rearrangement joins TRBV5-6 to TRBJ1-3; D is unresolved. V was trimmed by 1 base and J by 4 bases, leaving 9 bases between them. CDR3 length: 14 amino acids. Germline-derived CDR1 and CDR2 are SGHDT and YYEEEE. This chain's CDR3 is CASSLSPRGNTIYF. The CDR3 nucleotides are TGTGCCAGCAGCTTGAGTCCTCGGGGAAACACCATATATTTT.

V gene TRBV11-2 combines with J gene TRBJ1-4, with D possibly TRBD1 on 5 matching bases. V was clipped by 3 bases and J by 7 bases, with 18 bases between them. Germline CDR1 reads SGHAT; CDR2 reads FQNNGV. There are 16 residues in the CDR3. The CDR3 here is CASSLGEFGGSEKLFF. CDR3 nucleotide sequence: TGTGCCAGCAGCTTGGGTGAATTCGGGGGTAGTGAAAAACTGTTTTTT. The full variable domain, rest sourced from reference TRBV11-2 and TRBJ1-4, is EAGVAQSPRYKIIEKRQSVAFWCNPISGHATLYWYQQILGQGPKLLIQFQNNGVVDDSQLPKDRFSAERLKGVDSTLKIQPAKLEDSAVYLCASSLGEFGGSEKLFFGSGTQLSVL.